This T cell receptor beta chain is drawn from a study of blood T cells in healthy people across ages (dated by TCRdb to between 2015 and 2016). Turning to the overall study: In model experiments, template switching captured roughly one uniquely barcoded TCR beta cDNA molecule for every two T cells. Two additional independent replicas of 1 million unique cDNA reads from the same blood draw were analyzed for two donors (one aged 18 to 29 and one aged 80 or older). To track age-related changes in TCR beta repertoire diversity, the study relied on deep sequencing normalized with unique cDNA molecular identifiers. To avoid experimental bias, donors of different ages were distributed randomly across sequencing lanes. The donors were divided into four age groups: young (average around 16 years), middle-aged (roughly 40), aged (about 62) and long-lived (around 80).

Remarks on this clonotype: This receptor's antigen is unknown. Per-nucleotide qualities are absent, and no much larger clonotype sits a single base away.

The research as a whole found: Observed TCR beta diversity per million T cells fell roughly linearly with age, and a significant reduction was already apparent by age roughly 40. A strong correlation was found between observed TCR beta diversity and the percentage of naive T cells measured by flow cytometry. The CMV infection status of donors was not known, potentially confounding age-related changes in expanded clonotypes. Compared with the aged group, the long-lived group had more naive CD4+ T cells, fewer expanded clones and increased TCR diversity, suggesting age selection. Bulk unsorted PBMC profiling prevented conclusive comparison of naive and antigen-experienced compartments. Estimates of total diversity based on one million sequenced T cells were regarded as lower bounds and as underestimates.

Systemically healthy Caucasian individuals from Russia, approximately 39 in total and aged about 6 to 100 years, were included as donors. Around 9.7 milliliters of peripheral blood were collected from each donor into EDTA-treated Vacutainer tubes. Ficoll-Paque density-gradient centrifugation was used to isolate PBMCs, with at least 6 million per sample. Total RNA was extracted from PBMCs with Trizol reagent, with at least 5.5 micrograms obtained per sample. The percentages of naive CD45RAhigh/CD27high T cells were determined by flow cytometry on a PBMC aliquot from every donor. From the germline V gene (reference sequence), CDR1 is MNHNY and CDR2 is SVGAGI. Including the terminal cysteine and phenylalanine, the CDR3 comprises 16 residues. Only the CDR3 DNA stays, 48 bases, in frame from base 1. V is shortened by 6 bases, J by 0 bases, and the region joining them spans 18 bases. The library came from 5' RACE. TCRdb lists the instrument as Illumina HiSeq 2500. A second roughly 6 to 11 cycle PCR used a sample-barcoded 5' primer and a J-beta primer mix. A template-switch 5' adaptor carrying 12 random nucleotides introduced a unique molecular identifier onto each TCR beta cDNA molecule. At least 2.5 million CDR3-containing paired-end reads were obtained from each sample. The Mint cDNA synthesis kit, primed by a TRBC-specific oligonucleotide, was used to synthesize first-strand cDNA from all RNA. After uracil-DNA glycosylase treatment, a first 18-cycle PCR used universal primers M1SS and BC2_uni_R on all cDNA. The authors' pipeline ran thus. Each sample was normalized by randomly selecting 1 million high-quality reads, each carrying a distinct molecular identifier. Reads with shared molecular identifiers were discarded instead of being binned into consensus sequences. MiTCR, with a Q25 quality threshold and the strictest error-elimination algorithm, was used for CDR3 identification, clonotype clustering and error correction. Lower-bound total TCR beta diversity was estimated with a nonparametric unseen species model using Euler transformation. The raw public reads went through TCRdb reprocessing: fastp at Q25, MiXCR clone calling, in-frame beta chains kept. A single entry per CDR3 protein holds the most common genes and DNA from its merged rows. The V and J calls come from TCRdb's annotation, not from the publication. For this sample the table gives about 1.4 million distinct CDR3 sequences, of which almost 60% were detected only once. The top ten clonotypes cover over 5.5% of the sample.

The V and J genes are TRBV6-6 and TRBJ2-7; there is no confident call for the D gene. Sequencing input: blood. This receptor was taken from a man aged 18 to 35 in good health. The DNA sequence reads TGTGCCAGCAGCCCACTTCGACCTCCCAGCTCCTACGAGCAGTACTTC. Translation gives CASSPLRPPSSYEQYF.